This T cell receptor beta chain stems from a study of blood T cell repertoires in COVID-19. As for the study in general: Specimens from acute and convalescent COVID-19 originated in the United States, Italy and Spain. Sources were T cells, B-cell-depleted T cells, or PBMCs; the material itself was cDNA or gDNA.

V was pared by 1 base and J by 9 bases, with 8 bases of the junction left unmatched. This CDR3 has 14 residues. Per the germline V gene, CDR1 is LGHDT and CDR2 is YNNKEL (reference sequence). As handled by the study authors: Amplification of reference gene primers provided the estimated nucleated cell counts. This table comes from immunoSEQ multiplex PCR, and its TCRdb copy is limited to in-frame clones, with some not included. The V and J calls and clone size come from that table; D and trimming were worked out from the DNA. The table records about 210,000 clones, around 81% of them present only once. Participant-reported clinical history was the basis for cohort assignment.

Sequencing was performed on PBMCs or T cells enriched from blood (not recorded which). V and J are TRBV3-1 (or the pseudogene TRBV3-2) and TRBJ1-2, with 7 positions matching TRBD1. The sequence came from a woman in her forties or fifties with acute COVID-19. The CDR3 DNA reads as TGTGCCAGCAGCCAAGTTGGTCAAGGGGGCAGCTACACCTTC. It specifies CASSQVGQGGSYTF.